This is a list of T cell receptor beta chains from one sample in a study of blood T cell repertoires in COVID-19. Only in-frame clones appear in the TCRdb table, and some are missing; sequencing was by immunoSEQ multiplex PCR. The sample carries roughly 130,000 clones, roughly 84% recorded once. What was sequenced was peripheral blood. Every receptor here comes from a man aged 30 to 39 with COVID-19, enrolled during active disease. Both conserved end residues are part of each CDR3. Each record gives: clone size, J gene, V gene, D gene, CDR3 protein, CDR3 DNA. A D gene is named only where the DNA matches it firmly. Clone size appears in some rows only: once, few, many, or a class for an expanded clone.

abundance: -
j_gene: TRBJ2-3
v_gene: TRBV29-1
d_gene: TRBD1
CDR3aa: CSVDGGDRGFFDTQYF
CDR3nt: TGCAGCGTTGACGGAGGGGACAGGGGCTTTTTCGATACGCAGTATTTT

abundance: once
j_gene: TRBJ2-4
v_gene: TRBV4-1
d_gene: TRBD2
CDR3aa: CASSQAEASGRHNIQYF
CDR3nt: TGCGCCAGCAGCCAAGCGGAGGCTAGCGGGAGACACAACATTCAGTACTTC

abundance: -
j_gene: TRBJ2-2
v_gene: TRBV29-1
d_gene: -
CDR3aa: CSVEGEDGTGELFF
CDR3nt: TGCAGCGTTGAAGGGGAGGATGGCACCGGGGAGCTGTTTTTT

abundance: -
j_gene: TRBJ1-1
v_gene: TRBV19
d_gene: -
CDR3aa: CASSIPGGRAFF
CDR3nt: TGTGCCAGTAGTATCCCCGGAGGGCGAGCTTTCTTT

abundance: -
j_gene: TRBJ1-1
v_gene: TRBV6-5
d_gene: -
CDR3aa: CASRPTVNTEAFF
CDR3nt: TGTGCCAGCAGGCCCACGGTGAACACTGAAGCTTTCTTT

abundance: -
j_gene: TRBJ1-1
v_gene: TRBV27
d_gene: TRBD1
CDR3aa: CASSPLQGTRVEAFF
CDR3nt: TGTGCCAGCAGTCCCCTACAGGGGACGAGAGTTGAAGCTTTCTTT

abundance: -
j_gene: TRBJ1-5
v_gene: TRBV10-3
d_gene: -
CDR3aa: CAISESVVSGDPQHF
CDR3nt: TGTGCCATCAGTGAGTCAGTGGTATCGGGTGATCCCCAGCATTTT

abundance: once
j_gene: TRBJ1-2
v_gene: TRBV18
d_gene: -
CDR3aa: CASSPRGEYGYTF
CDR3nt: TGTGCCAGCTCACCACGGGGGGAGTATGGCTACACCTTC

abundance: once
j_gene: TRBJ2-5
v_gene: TRBV30
d_gene: -
CDR3aa: CAWQLEWPGTSQETQYF
CDR3nt: TGTGCCTGGCAGTTGGAATGGCCCGGGACAAGCCAAGAGACCCAGTACTTC

abundance: -
j_gene: TRBJ2-5
v_gene: TRBV10-1
d_gene: -
CDR3aa: CASPMRQETQYF
CDR3nt: TGCGCCAGCCCCATGCGCCAAGAGACCCAGTACTTC

abundance: -
j_gene: TRBJ2-5
v_gene: TRBV19
d_gene: TRBD1
CDR3aa: CATTGDRGQQETQYF
CDR3nt: TGTGCCACCACGGGGGACAGGGGACAACAAGAGACCCAGTACTTC

abundance: -
j_gene: TRBJ2-3
v_gene: TRBV15
d_gene: TRBD2
CDR3aa: CATSRGGSGTDTQYF
CDR3nt: TGTGCCACCAGCAGAGGTGGTAGCGGGACAGATACGCAGTATTTT

abundance: -
j_gene: TRBJ2-1
v_gene: TRBV24-1
d_gene: TRBD2
CDR3aa: CATSDRTSGRAYNEQFF
CDR3nt: TGTGCCACCAGTGATCGGACTAGCGGGAGGGCCTACAATGAGCAGTTCTTC

abundance: -
j_gene: TRBJ1-1
v_gene: TRBV7-2
d_gene: TRBD1
CDR3aa: CASSLAYRGGTEAFF
CDR3nt: TGTGCCAGCAGCTTAGCATACAGGGGTGGGACTGAAGCTTTCTTT

abundance: -
j_gene: TRBJ2-1
v_gene: TRBV9
d_gene: -
CDR3aa: CASSVGSPNNEQFF
CDR3nt: TGTGCCAGCAGCGTAGGTAGCCCTAACAATGAGCAGTTCTTC

abundance: -
j_gene: TRBJ1-4
v_gene: TRBV28
d_gene: -
CDR3aa: CASGQLNEKLFF
CDR3nt: TGTGCCAGCGGGCAGTTAAATGAAAAACTGTTTTTT

abundance: -
j_gene: TRBJ2-1
v_gene: TRBV6-6
d_gene: TRBD2
CDR3aa: CASSNKGGRAREQFF
CDR3nt: TGTGCCAGCAGTAATAAAGGCGGGAGGGCCAGGGAGCAGTTCTTC

abundance: -
j_gene: TRBJ2-2
v_gene: TRBV24-1
d_gene: TRBD1
CDR3aa: CATAPRDRRFGTGELFF
CDR3nt: TGTGCCACCGCACCCCGGGACAGGAGGTTTGGGACCGGGGAGCTGTTTTTT

abundance: -
j_gene: TRBJ2-7
v_gene: TRBV28
d_gene: -
CDR3aa: CASSSPGGGSYEQYF
CDR3nt: TGTGCCAGCAGTTCACCCGGGGGCGGGAGTTACGAGCAGTACTTC

abundance: -
j_gene: TRBJ2-7
v_gene: TRBV21-1
d_gene: -
CDR3aa: CASSKKGSYEQYF
CDR3nt: TGTGCCAGCAGCAAAAAGGGGTCCTACGAGCAGTACTTC

abundance: once
j_gene: TRBJ2-7
v_gene: TRBV5-1
d_gene: -
CDR3aa: CASSLAWGLEQYF
CDR3nt: TGCGCCAGCAGCTTGGCTTGGGGGCTCGAGCAGTACTTC

abundance: -
j_gene: TRBJ2-2
v_gene: TRBV5-1
d_gene: TRBD1
CDR3aa: CASSLGGTGDTGELFF
CDR3nt: TGCGCCAGCAGCTTAGGGGGGACAGGGGACACCGGGGAGCTGTTTTTT